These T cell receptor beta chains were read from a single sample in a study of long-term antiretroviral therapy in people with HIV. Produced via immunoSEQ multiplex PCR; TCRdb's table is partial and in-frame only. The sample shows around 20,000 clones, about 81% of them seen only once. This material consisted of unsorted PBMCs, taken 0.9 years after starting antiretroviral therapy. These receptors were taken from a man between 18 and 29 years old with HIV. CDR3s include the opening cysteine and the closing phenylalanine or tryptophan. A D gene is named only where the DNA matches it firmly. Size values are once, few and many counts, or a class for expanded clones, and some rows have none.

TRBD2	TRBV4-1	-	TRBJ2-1	TGCGCCAGCAGCCAAGTAGTAGCGGGGGGGAAAAATGAGCAGTTCTTC	CASSQVVAGGKNEQFF
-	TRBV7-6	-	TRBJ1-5	TGTGCCAGCAGCCCAGGGGTTCGCAATCAGCCCCAGCATTTT	CASSPGVRNQPQHF
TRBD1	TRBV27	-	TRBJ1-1	TGTGCCAGCAGTACCAACAGGGGGCTGGGCGCTTTCTTT	CASSTNRGLGAFF
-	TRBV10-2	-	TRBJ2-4	TGCGCCAGCAGTGACCTCAGGGGAGGAAGAAACATTCAGTACTTC	CASSDLRGGRNIQYF
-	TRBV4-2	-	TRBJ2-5	TGTGCCAGCAGCCAATGGCGGCAAGAGACCCAGTACTTC	CASSQWRQETQYF
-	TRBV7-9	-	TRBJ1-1	TGTGCCAGCAGCTGGGGGGGGGACGGTGAAGCTTTCTTT	CASSWGGDGEAFF
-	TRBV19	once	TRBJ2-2	TGTGCCAGTACCGGGACTGTGAACACCGGGGAGCTGTTTTTT	CASTGTVNTGELFF
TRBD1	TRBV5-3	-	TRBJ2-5	TGTGCCAGCAGCTTGGGCAGGGGGCAGGGGGAGACCCAGTACTTC	CASSLGRGQGETQYF
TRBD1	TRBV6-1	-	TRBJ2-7	TGTGCCAGCAGTGAAATCGGGACAGGGGCCTACGAGCAGTACTTC	CASSEIGTGAYEQYF
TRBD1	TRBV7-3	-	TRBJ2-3	TGTGCCAGCAGCTTAGGGACAGGGGGAGGGGATACGCAGTATTTT	CASSLGTGGGDTQYF
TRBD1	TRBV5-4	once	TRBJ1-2	TGTGCCAGCACCTTTGGGACAGGGGGCTATGGCTACACCTTC	CASTFGTGGYGYTF
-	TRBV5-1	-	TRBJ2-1	TGCGCCAGCAACAGTAGAGCTGAGCAGTTCTTC	CASNSRAEQFF
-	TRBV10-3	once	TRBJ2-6	TGTGCCGTAGACCACACCTCGTCTGGGGCCAACGTCCTGACTTTC	CAVDHTSSGANVLTF
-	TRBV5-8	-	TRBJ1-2	TGTGCCAGCAGCCCGGGACCACGTCGGAGCTACACCTTC	CASSPGPRRSYTF
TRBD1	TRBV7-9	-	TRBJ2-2	TGTGCCAGCAGCTCCCGGGACAGGGGGCCCGGGGAGCTGTTTTTT	CASSSRDRGPGELFF
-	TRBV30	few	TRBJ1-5	TGTGCCTGGAGCACTCCGGGGGGTTGGCAGCCCCAGCATTTT	CAWSTPGGWQPQHF
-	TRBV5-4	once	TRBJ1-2	TGTGCCAGCAGCTACCGGGAGCCCGGGGTTGGCTACACCTTC	CASSYREPGVGYTF
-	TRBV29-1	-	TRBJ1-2	TGCAGCGTCCCGGACACCTCTAACTATGGCCACACCTTC	CSVPDTSNYGHTF
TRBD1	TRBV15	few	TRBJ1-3	TGTGCCACCAGCAGAGAGATAAGGACAGGGAACTCTGGAAACACCATATATTTT	CATSREIRTGNSGNTIYF
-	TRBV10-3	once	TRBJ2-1	TGTGCCACCCAATCCGGCAGGGACAATGAGCAGTTCTTC	CATQSGRDNEQFF
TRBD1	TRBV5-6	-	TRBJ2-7	TGTGCCAGCAGCTGGGTACAGGGGGTTAGAGTTTACGAGCAGTACTTC	CASSWVQGVRVYEQYF
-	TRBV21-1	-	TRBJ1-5	TGTGCCAGCAGCGACCCGGGACACGGACGTTTTTTTTGCAATCAGCCCCAGCATTTT	CASSDPGHGRFFCNQPQHF
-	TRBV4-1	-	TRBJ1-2	TGCGCCAGCAGCCAAGATCCTCCCTATGGCTACACCTTC	CASSQDPPYGYTF